This T cell receptor (beta chain) was recovered during a study of T-cell memory formation after mild COVID-19. Study results and caveats: In second-wave clones peaking day 37, SARS-CoV-2 specificity remained unconfirmed. While clones contracting from day 15 to 85 were balanced between CD4 and CD8, later expanders leaned CD4+. Pre-infection memory held some responding clones, suggesting pre-existing cross-reactive T cells responded.

Sample barcodes and UMIs were carried by the TCR alpha and TCR beta cDNA libraries that 5'RACE generated with constant-segment primers. TCRdb redid the calling of the 5' RACE reads with MiXCR, one entry per CDR3 protein. The sample holds approximately 210,000 distinct CDR3 sequences, 25% to 35% seen once. V lost 6 bases to trimming and J lost 6 bases, with 21 bases between them. There are 16 residues in the CDR3. Per germline, CDR1 LGHDT and CDR2 YNNKEL (reference sequence). About this clonotype itself: Its antigen is unknown.

The sample comprised PBMCs or a T cell subset sorted from them (not recorded which). The receptor comes from an adult woman who had mild COVID-19 (a few samples of this study predate the infection). Cell type and time point are not known. The V gene is TRBV3-1, the J gene TRBJ2-1; no clear D. CDR3: CASSFFGSVSGNEQFF. Here the CDR3 DNA reads TGTGCCAGCAGTTTCTTCGGAAGCGTGTCTGGCAATGAGCAGTTCTTC.